A selection of T cell receptor beta chains follows, all from one sample in a study of T-cell reconstitution after alpha-beta-depleted transplantation in children. TCRdb analysed the PCR reads with MiXCR anew, one entry per CDR3 protein. This sample carries about 580,000 distinct CDR3 sequences, under 30% of them seen once, and the ten largest clones take approximately 14%. Sequenced here: PBMCs, mostly from graft donor cells, sampled 360 days after TCRalphabeta/CD19-depleted stem cell transplant. These receptors were taken from a boy in the first two years of life who had a stem cell transplant for acute myeloid leukemia, so the T cells may come from the graft donor. Both conserved end residues are part of each CDR3. D genes are given only for firm matches. The size of a clone is reported for some rows only, either as once, few or many, or as a class for expanded clones.

D gene | J gene | V gene | clone size | CDR3 protein | CDR3 DNA
. | TRBJ1-5 | TRBV7-2 | many | CASSLDKGRQPQHF | TGTGCCAGCAGCTTAGATAAAGGGAGACAGCCCCAGCATTTT
TRBD2 | TRBJ2-2 | TRBV29-1 | few | CSVEGTSGGAPNTGELFF | TGCAGCGTTGAAGGTACTAGCGGGGGGGCTCCGAACACCGGGGAGCTGTTTTTT
. | TRBJ2-2 | TRBV20-1 | few | CSARTNAGELFF | TGCAGTGCTAGAACGAACGCCGGGGAGCTGTTTTTT
. | TRBJ1-1 | TRBV7-9 | many | CASSPSKNTEAFF | TGTGCCAGCAGCCCATCGAAGAACACTGAAGCTTTCTTT
TRBD2 | TRBJ2-6 | TRBV5-1 | many | CASSGSGDSGANVLTF | TGCGCCAGCAGCGGAAGCGGGGACTCTGGGGCCAACGTCCTGACTTTC
. | TRBJ2-7 | TRBV2 | few | CASSDAGSDEQYF | TGTGCCAGCAGTGACGCGGGTTCCGACGAGCAGTACTTC
TRBD2 | TRBJ2-3 | TRBV7-9 | few | CASRKPSGAATDTQYF | TGTGCCAGCAGAAAGCCTAGCGGGGCGGCCACAGATACGCAGTATTTT
. | TRBJ1-1 | TRBV25-1 | . | CASSDGVQTEAFF | TGTGCCAGCAGTGACGGTGTACAGACTGAAGCTTTCTTT
. | TRBJ1-5 | TRBV24-1 | many | CATSGGSSNQPQHF | TGTGCCACCAGTGGCGGAAGCTCGAATCAGCCCCAGCATTTT
TRBD2 | TRBJ2-5 | TRBV18 | . | CASSPLAVRVETQYF | TGTGCCAGCTCACCGCTAGCGGTCCGGGTAGAGACCCAGTACTTC
. | TRBJ1-1 | TRBV15 | many | CATSRAWTAEAFF | TGTGCCACCAGCAGAGCCTGGACAGCCGAAGCTTTCTTT
. | TRBJ2-4 | TRBV7-9 | many | CASSPSTGGTAKNIQYF | TGTGCCAGCAGCCCCTCTACTGGGGGGACAGCCAAAAACATTCAGTACTTC
TRBD2 | TRBJ2-1 | TRBV20-1 | many | CSAGKAGEIYNEQFF | TGCAGTGCTGGGAAAGCGGGAGAAATCTACAATGAGCAGTTCTTC
TRBD1 | TRBJ2-5 | TRBV20-1 | many | CSAKTGGSSEPQYF | TGCAGTGCTAAGACAGGGGGTTCTTCCGAACCCCAGTACTTC
. | TRBJ1-2 | TRBV20-1 | few | CSARDERVGYTF | TGCAGTGCTAGAGATGAGAGGGTTGGCTACACCTTC
. | TRBJ2-7 | TRBV27 | many | CASSRRGILEQYF | TGTGCCAGCAGTAGGAGGGGGATACTCGAGCAGTACTTC
TRBD1 | TRBJ1-2 | TRBV5-1 | many | CASSLAGTGQRNYGYTF | TGCGCCAGCAGCTTGGCCGGTACGGGACAGAGAAACTATGGCTACACCTTC
. | TRBJ2-2 | TRBV20-1 | many | CSARLSGGEDTGELFF | TGCAGTGCTAGATTGTCCGGGGGCGAAGATACCGGGGAGCTGTTTTTT
. | TRBJ2-5 | TRBV18 | many | CASSPRAETQYF | TGTGCCAGCTCACCACGGGCAGAGACCCAGTACTTC
TRBD1 | TRBJ2-7 | TRBV5-6 | many | CASRAIGQGNPYEQYF | TGTGCCAGCAGGGCCATTGGACAGGGCAACCCCTACGAGCAGTACTTC
TRBD2 | TRBJ2-3 | TRBV18 | . | CASSPIAGDRTDTQYF | TGTGCCAGCTCACCGATAGCGGGGGACCGCACAGATACGCAGTATTTT
TRBD1 | TRBJ2-1 | TRBV6-1 | few | CASSTDRGYYNEQFF | TGTGCCAGCAGTACGGACAGGGGGTACTACAATGAGCAGTTCTTC
TRBD1 | TRBJ1-6 | TRBV18 | many | CASSNGQGYSSPLHF | TGTGCCAGCTCAAATGGACAGGGCTACTCTTCACCCCTCCACTTT
TRBD2 | TRBJ2-1 | TRBV2 | few | CATDAGVRDNEQFF | TGTGCCACTGATGCGGGGGTCAGGGACAATGAGCAGTTCTTC
. | TRBJ1-2 | TRBV29-1 | few | CSVEPDGFYTF | TGCAGCGTTGAGCCGGACGGCTTCTACACCTTC
. | TRBJ1-5 | TRBV20-1 | few | CSAGATGSTGNQPQHF | TGCAGTGCTGGGGCGACAGGTTCTACGGGCAATCAGCCCCAGCATTTT
TRBD1 | TRBJ2-5 | TRBV5-1 | . | CASSSPGQGRLGETQYF | TGCGCCAGCAGCTCCCCCGGACAGGGGAGACTTGGAGAGACCCAGTACTTC
TRBD1 | TRBJ2-1 | TRBV6-1 | . | CASTPRQGDNEQFF | TGTGCCAGCACCCCCCGACAGGGCGACAATGAGCAGTTCTTC
. | TRBJ2-5 | TRBV6-6 | . | CASSYADETQYF | TGTGCCAGCAGTTACGCAGACGAGACCCAGTACTTC
. | TRBJ1-5 | TRBV7-7 | once | CASSPAGQQNSNQPQHF | TGTGCCAGCAGCCCTGCGGGACAACAAAATAGCAATCAGCCCCAGCATTTT
. | TRBJ1-3 | TRBV29-1 | . | CSVEQGLGNTIYF | TGCAGCGTTGAACAGGGCCTTGGAAACACCATATATTTT
TRBD1 | TRBJ1-5 | TRBV6-5 | . | CASSRDRGNQPQHF | TGTGCCAGCAGCCGGGACAGGGGGAATCAGCCCCAGCATTTT
. | TRBJ1-1 | TRBV20-1 | . | CSARRRDTEAFF | TGCAGTGCTAGAAGGAGGGACACTGAAGCTTTCTTT
TRBD2 | TRBJ2-1 | TRBV12-3/TRBV12-4 | . | CASSSLAGGPVEQFF | TGTGCCAGCAGTTCTCTAGCGGGGGGGCCCGTTGAGCAGTTCTTC
TRBD1 | TRBJ1-2 | TRBV20-1 | few | CSATGQGASNYGYTF | TGCAGTGCCACAGGACAGGGGGCTTCTAACTATGGCTACACCTTC
TRBD2 | TRBJ2-3 | TRBV6-5 | . | CASSYGIGGALSDTQYF | TGTGCCAGCAGTTACGGAATCGGGGGGGCCTTATCAGATACGCAGTATTTT
. | TRBJ2-7 | TRBV20-1 | few | CSARRGESSYEQYF | TGCAGTGCTCGGAGGGGCGAGAGCTCCTACGAGCAGTACTTC
. | TRBJ2-1 | TRBV20-1 | . | CSASGVTYNEQFF | TGCAGTGCTAGCGGGGTGACCTACAATGAGCAGTTCTTC
TRBD1 | TRBJ2-3 | TRBV29-1 | many | CSVEPGQGADTQYF | TGCAGCGTTGAACCGGGACAGGGGGCAGATACGCAGTATTTT
TRBD2 | TRBJ2-3 | TRBV6-5 | few | CASTQGGLAMDTQYF | TGTGCCAGCACCCAGGGGGGACTAGCAATGGATACGCAGTATTTT
. | TRBJ1-2 | TRBV28 | . | CASSWTARGYTF | TGTGCCAGCAGTTGGACGGCGCGGGGCTACACCTTC
TRBD2 | TRBJ2-1 | TRBV20-1 | . | CSATPLAGGHHEQFF | TGCAGTGCTACCCCTCTCGCGGGGGGCCATCATGAGCAGTTCTTC
. | TRBJ2-3 | TRBV7-6 | . | CASSLASGREDTQYF | TGTGCCAGCAGCTTAGCATCTGGCAGAGAAGATACGCAGTATTTT
. | TRBJ2-1 | TRBV29-1 | many | CSARDPTFGGEQFF | TGCAGCGCAAGAGACCCAACCTTCGGCGGTGAGCAGTTCTTC
TRBD1 | TRBJ2-6 | TRBV2 | . | CARRGDPLQGKANVLTF | TGTGCCAGACGGGGAGACCCTTTACAGGGGAAGGCCAACGTCCTGACTTTC
. | TRBJ2-1 | TRBV12-3/TRBV12-4 | many | CASSSLIMGDEQFF | TGTGCCAGCAGCTCCCTCATCATGGGAGATGAGCAGTTCTTC
. | TRBJ2-3 | TRBV12-3/TRBV12-4 | many | CASTLRPRFVTDTQYF | TGTGCCAGCACTCTGCGTCCTCGGTTTGTCACAGATACGCAGTATTTT
. | TRBJ2-1 | TRBV6-1 | . | CASKMTGRSYNEQFF | TGTGCCAGCAAGATGACAGGCCGTAGCTACAATGAGCAGTTCTTC
. | TRBJ2-7 | TRBV7-9 | many | CASSPTDTYEQYF | TGTGCCAGCAGCCCGACGGATACCTACGAGCAGTACTTC
TRBD2 | TRBJ2-7 | TRBV13 | . | CASSLLERGGYEQYF | TGTGCCAGCAGCTTACTCGAGCGGGGGGGCTACGAGCAGTACTTC
. | TRBJ1-1 | TRBV29-1 | many | CSVLTWDGEAFF | TGCAGCGTCCTCACCTGGGACGGTGAAGCTTTCTTT
. | TRBJ2-1 | TRBV28 | few | CASSSNRERVVNEQFF | TGTGCCAGCAGTTCAAACAGGGAGCGAGTTGTGAATGAGCAGTTCTTC
. | TRBJ2-3 | TRBV12-3/TRBV12-4 | many | CASRDSGKDTQYF | TGTGCCAGCAGGGACAGTGGGAAAGATACGCAGTATTTT
. | TRBJ2-7 | TRBV7-2 | . | CASSLSDSMGEQYF | TGTGCCAGCAGCTTAAGCGACAGCATGGGGGAGCAGTACTTC
. | TRBJ2-5 | TRBV6-5 | few | CASSYPGTETQYF | TGTGCCAGCAGTTACCCAGGGACAGAGACCCAGTACTTC
. | TRBJ2-3 | TRBV7-2 | . | CASSLIYTSTDTQYF | TGTGCCAGCAGCTTAATCTATACCTCCACAGATACGCAGTATTTT
. | TRBJ2-2 | TRBV7-6 | . | CASSPERGALGTGELFF | TGTGCCAGCAGCCCCGAGAGGGGCGCTTTGGGCACCGGGGAGCTGTTTTTT
. | TRBJ1-3 | TRBV6-6 | . | CASRAYSGNTIYF | TGTGCCAGCAGGGCCTACTCTGGAAACACCATATATTTT
. | TRBJ1-1 | TRBV29-1 | . | CGFLGVTEAFF | TGCGGATTCTTAGGGGTCACTGAAGCTTTCTTT